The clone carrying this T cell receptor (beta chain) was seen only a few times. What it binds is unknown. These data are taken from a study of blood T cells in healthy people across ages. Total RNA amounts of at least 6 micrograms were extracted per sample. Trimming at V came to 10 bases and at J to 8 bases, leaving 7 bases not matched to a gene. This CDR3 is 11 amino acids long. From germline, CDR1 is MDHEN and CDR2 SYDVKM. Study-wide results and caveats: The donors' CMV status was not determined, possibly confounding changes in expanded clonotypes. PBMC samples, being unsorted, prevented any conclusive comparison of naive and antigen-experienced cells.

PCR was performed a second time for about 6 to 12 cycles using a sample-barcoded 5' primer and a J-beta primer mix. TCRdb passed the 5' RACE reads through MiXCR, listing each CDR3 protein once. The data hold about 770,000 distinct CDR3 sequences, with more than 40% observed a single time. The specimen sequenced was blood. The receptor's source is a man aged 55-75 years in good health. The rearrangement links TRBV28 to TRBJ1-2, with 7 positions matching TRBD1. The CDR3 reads CANGGRGGYTF. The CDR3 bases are TGTGCCAATGGGGGCAGGGGGGGCTACACCTTC.